Listed below are T cell receptor beta chains from one sample, sequenced in a study of blood T cells in healthy people across ages. TCRdb reanalysed the 5' RACE reads using MiXCR and keeps one entry per CDR3 protein. The data hold about 680,000 distinct CDR3 sequences, with over 45% observed a single time. Sequences were obtained from blood. These receptors all stem from a woman aged 55 to 70 in good health. CDR3s include the opening cysteine and the closing phenylalanine or tryptophan. A D gene is named only where the DNA matches it firmly. Expanded clones are given a class, and other clones once, few, many or no size at all.

TRBJ2-1 - TRBV5-1 TRBD2 TGCGCCAGCAGCGGGGACGGACTAGCGAACAATGAGCAGTTCTTC CASSGDGLANNEQFF
TRBJ1-2 - TRBV29-1 - TGCAGCGTTGTTCTAGACTATGGCTACACCTTC CSVVLDYGYTF
TRBJ2-3 few TRBV4-3 - TGCGCCAGCAGCCAAGAGGGCACAGGCACAGATACGCAGTATTTT CASSQEGTGTDTQYF
TRBJ2-5 - TRBV4-3 - TGCGCCAGCAGCCAAGGGGCGGGTAACAATGAGCAGTACTTC CASSQGAGNNEQYF
TRBJ2-1 - TRBV24-1 TRBD2 TGTGCCACCAGTGACCGGACTAGCGGATACAATGAGCAGTTCTTC CATSDRTSGYNEQFF
TRBJ2-3 - TRBV9 - TGTGCCGGCAGCGTAGTTGGGAGAGGCGATACGCAGTATTTT CAGSVVGRGDTQYF
TRBJ2-7 few TRBV7-2 TRBD2 TGTGCCAGCAGCCCGACTAGCGGGAGGCTCTCCTACGAGCAGTACTTC CASSPTSGRLSYEQYF
TRBJ2-5 - TRBV3-1 - TGTACCAGCAGCCAAGATACAGCGGAGAGAGAGACCCAGTACTTC CTSSQDTAERETQYF
TRBJ2-3 - TRBV2 TRBD2 TGTGCCAGCAGTGGAACTAGCGGGAGGGCCTGGGATACGCAGTATTTT CASSGTSGRAWDTQYF
TRBJ2-7 - TRBV28 TRBD2 TGTGCCAGCAGACGACTAGCGGGAGGGCCGTTCTACAATGAGCAGTACTTC CASRRLAGGPFYNEQYF
TRBJ1-6 - TRBV7-2 - TGTGCCAGCAGCCCAGCAAACTACTCACCCCTCCACTTT CASSPANYSPLHF
TRBJ2-1 - TRBV12-3/TRBV12-4 TRBD2 TGTGCCAGCAATACGGGCGGGAGGGCCTCCAATGAGCAGTTCTTC CASNTGGRASNEQFF
TRBJ2-1 once TRBV16 - TGTGCCAGCAGTCAGGGAGATCGTGGCAATGAGCAGTTCTTC CASSQGDRGNEQFF
TRBJ2-2 - TRBV5-6 TRBD2 TGTGCCAGTAGCTTGTGGCGGGAGTGCTCCGGGGAGCTGTTTTTT CASSLWRECSGELFF
TRBJ2-1 - TRBV7-7 - TGTGCTAGCAGCTTAGCAGGACGGTACAATGAGCAGTTCTTC CASSLAGRYNEQFF
TRBJ1-5 few TRBV20-1 - TGCAGTGCTAGAGACCACCGGGGCAATCAGCCCCAGCATTTT CSARDHRGNQPQHF
TRBJ2-5 - TRBV10-3 TRBD1 TGTGCCATCAGTGGACAGGGCGAGACCCAGTACTTC CAISGQGETQYF
TRBJ1-1 - TRBV29-1 - TGCAGCGTTGACGCCGGGCGCGAAGCTTTCTTT CSVDAGREAFF
TRBJ1-2 - TRBV7-2 TRBD1 TGTGCCAGCAGCCCGACAGGGGGATACTATGGCTACACCTTC CASSPTGGYYGYTF
TRBJ2-1 - TRBV6-2/TRBV6-3 - TGTGCCAGCAGCTACCTAGGGAGGGGGTCCTACAATGAGCAGTTCTTC CASSYLGRGSYNEQFF
TRBJ2-1 - TRBV24-1 - TGTGCCACCAGTGATGGATGGGGCTACAGTGAGCAGTTCTTC CATSDGWGYSEQFF
TRBJ2-7 - TRBV11-1 TRBD1 TGTGCCAGCAGTTTCGACAGGGGGGCCCCCTACGAGCAGTACTTC CASSFDRGAPYEQYF
TRBJ1-2 - TRBV28 - TGTGCCAGCAGTTTTGTGGCTGGGCAGGGAGGCGGCTACACCTTC CASSFVAGQGGGYTF
TRBJ2-1 - TRBV6-2/TRBV6-3 TRBD2 TGTGCCAGCAGGAGACTAGCGGGAGGGTACAATGAGCAGTTCTTC CASRRLAGGYNEQFF
TRBJ2-7 - TRBV20-1 TRBD2 TGCAGTGCAGGACTAGGTTCCTACGAGCAGTACTTC CSAGLGSYEQYF
TRBJ2-7 - TRBV14 - TGTGCCAGCAGCCAATCTTTCCTAGTCGAGTATGACATGAGGAACGAGCAGTACTTC CASSQSFLVEYDMRNEQYF
TRBJ1-1 - TRBV3-1 - TGTGCCAGCAGCCAAGCCGGGGAGGAATCCCCAGCTTTCTTT CASSQAGEESPAFF
TRBJ2-1 once TRBV20-1 - TGCAGTGCTAGAGATCCAGACCCGGATGAGCAGTTCTTC CSARDPDPDEQFF
TRBJ2-1 many TRBV5-5 TRBD2 TGTGCCAGCAGCTTAGCGGGGAACGATTACAATGAGCAGTTCTTC CASSLAGNDYNEQFF
TRBJ2-3 few TRBV15 - TGTGCCACCAGCCACGTCTTCCTTGGGGATTCAGATACGCAGTATTTT CATSHVFLGDSDTQYF
TRBJ2-5 few TRBV7-2 TRBD2 TGTGCCAGCAGCTTAGCGTGGCTAGCGGGAGAGGAGACCCAGTACTTC CASSLAWLAGEETQYF
TRBJ2-3 - TRBV3-1 TRBD1 TGTGCCAGCAGCCAAGAAAGGGGACAGGGATCCACAGATACGCAGTATTTT CASSQERGQGSTDTQYF
TRBJ2-7 few TRBV29-1 - TGCAGCGTTGACTCCGGGCCGAACTACGAGCAGTACTTC CSVDSGPNYEQYF
TRBJ1-1 - TRBV13 - TGTGCCAGCAGCTTCGGACAGAAAATGAACACTGAAGCTTTCTTT CASSFGQKMNTEAFF
TRBJ1-1 - TRBV5-5 TRBD1 TGTGCCAGCAGCTTGAAACCGGGGACAGGGAGTTTTTGGACTGAAGCTTTCTTT CASSLKPGTGSFWTEAFF